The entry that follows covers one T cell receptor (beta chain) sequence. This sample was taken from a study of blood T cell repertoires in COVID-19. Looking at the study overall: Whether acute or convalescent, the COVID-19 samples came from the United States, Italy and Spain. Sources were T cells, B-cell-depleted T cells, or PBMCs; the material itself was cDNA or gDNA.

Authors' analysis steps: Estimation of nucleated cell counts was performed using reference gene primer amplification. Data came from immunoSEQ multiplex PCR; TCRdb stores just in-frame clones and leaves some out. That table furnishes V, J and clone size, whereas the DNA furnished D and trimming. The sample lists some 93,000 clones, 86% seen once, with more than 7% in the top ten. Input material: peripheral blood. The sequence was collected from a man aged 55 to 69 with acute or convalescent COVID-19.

CDR3 sequence: CASSIRGWLQPQHF. As DNA, the CDR3 is TGTGCCAGTAGTATAAGGGGTTGGCTTCAGCCCCAGCATTTT. The chain combines TRBV19 with TRBJ1-5; the D gene is possibly TRBD1 (5 bases). The CDR3 is 14 amino acids. V was trimmed by 2 bases and J by 6 bases, leaving 11 bases between them. Germline CDR1 and CDR2: LNHDA and SQIVND (reference sequence).